These 3 T cell receptor beta chains originate from one sample sequenced in a study of blood T cell repertoires in COVID-19. Clones were sequenced by immunoSEQ multiplex PCR, and TCRdb holds only the in-frame ones, with some missing. The top ten clones hold 0.6% of a sample with a few hundred thousand clones, 90% of them seen once. Sample: PBMCs or T cells enriched from blood (not recorded which). These receptors all come from a man aged 18 to 30 who had recovered from COVID-19.

The chain uses TRBV24-1 and TRBJ1-6, with a tentative D call TRBD1 (5 bases). This CDR3 spans 14 amino acids. The germline V gene has CDR1 KGHDR and CDR2 SFDVKD. Trimming took 9 bases from V and 7 from J, leaving 15 bases between them. As DNA, the CDR3 is TGTGCCACCTCCCGGGGGAGTGAGAATTCACCCCTCCACTTT. This gives the protein CATSRGSENSPLHF.

A single count supports this clone. The chain is built from TRBV9 and TRBJ1-2; D is uncertain. V was pared by 2 bases and J by 1 base, with 9 bases between. The CDR3 consists of 14 residues. Germline assignment: CDR1 SGDLS and CDR2 YYNGEE. The CDR3 sequence: CASSVSLINYGYTF. CDR3 sequence (DNA): TGTGCCAGCAGCGTTAGTTTAATTAACTATGGCTACACCTTC.

This clone was counted once. V is TRBV11-3 and J is TRBJ1-1; D is possibly TRBD1 (6 bases). V lost 6 bases and J lost 7, with 18 bases in between. The CDR3 has 14 residues. CDR1 SGHNT and CDR2 YENEEA come from the germline V gene. The CDR3 sequence: CASSSDPGQLEAFF. CDR3 nucleotide sequence: TGTGCCAGCAGTTCCGACCCCGGACAGCTTGAAGCTTTCTTT.